The 8 T cell receptor beta chains in this list originate from one sample, sequenced in a study of T cell responses to AZD1222 COVID-19 vaccine. Assay: immunoSEQ multiplex PCR; the TCRdb copy retains only in-frame clones and omits some. The repertoire holds some 130,000 clones, with more than 80% as singletons. The sample was peripheral blood, taken on day 0 of AZD1222 vaccination. These receptors were collected from an adult in good health.

The V gene is TRBV2, the J gene TRBJ1-4; unclear D gene. Trimming pared 6 bases from V and 7 bases from J, leaving 18 bases between. This CDR3 contains 15 residues. The germline CDR1 and CDR2 sequences are SNHLY and FYNNEI. This CDR3 reads CASSARPRALEKLFF. The CDR3 region has the DNA TGTGCCAGCAGCGCCCGCCCAAGGGCACTTGAAAAACTGTTTTTT.

For the CDR3, the DNA is TGTGCCACCAGCAGAGGGGGGGCAGGGACGGACGAGCAGTACTTC. Protein: CATSRGGAGTDEQYF. The chain is built from TRBV15 and TRBJ2-7; D tentatively fits TRBD1 or TRBD2 (6 bases each). CDR1 is LNHNV, CDR2 YYDKDF, per germline (reference sequence). V was trimmed by 1 base and J by 5 bases, leaving 15 bases between them. CDR3 length: 15 amino acids. The full variable domain, its missing parts supplied by reference TRBV15 and TRBJ2-7, is DAMVIQNPRYQVTQFGKPVTLSCSQTLNHNVMYWYQQKSSQAPKLLFHYYDKDFNNEADTPDNFQSRRPNTSFCFLDIRSPGLGDTAMYLCATSRGGAGTDEQYFGPGTRLTVT.

This clone was observed once. This chain joins TRBV5-4 and TRBJ2-1; D could derive from TRBD1 or TRBD2 (5 bases each). The germline V and J ends were trimmed by 2 bases and 15 bases, with 21 bases remaining between them. Germline V gene lookup returns CDR1 SGHNT and CDR2 YYREEE (reference sequence). The CDR3 covers 14 residues. This CDR3 is CASSLSGADAVRFF. The CDR3 region has the DNA TGTGCCAGCAGCTTATCCGGGGCGGATGCAGTTAGGTTCTTC.

This clone was detected only a few times. This rearrangement joins TRBV2 to TRBJ1-1, with a tentative D call TRBD1 (5 bases). Trimming shortened V by 5 bases and J by 5 bases, and 15 bases separated the two germline ends. Germline CDR1 SNHLY, CDR2 FYNNEI. The CDR3 length is 14 residues. The CDR3 DNA is TGTGCCAGCAGTACGGGCAGGGAAGGAACTGAAGCTTTCTTT. Translated: CASSTGREGTEAFF.

This clone was counted a few times. The chain combines TRBV19 with TRBJ1-6; D uncertain. Trimming cost V 4 bases and J 7 bases, with 17 bases left between them. The CDR3 covers 16 residues. Germline-derived CDR1 and CDR2 are LNHDA and SQIVND (reference sequence). CDR3 DNA sequence: TGTGCCAGTAGTAATGGGCAAGACACGGGGAATTCACCCCTCCACTTT. It codes for CASSNGQDTGNSPLHF.

The V gene is TRBV2, the J gene TRBJ1-1, with D perhaps TRBD1 (5 bases). Germline loops: CDR1 SNHLY, CDR2 FYNNEI. The CDR3 has 11 amino acids. Between the trimmed V and J ends, which lost 9 bases and 3 bases, there was a span of 8 bases. The CDR3 sequence: CASQGHTEAFF. DNA for the CDR3: TGTGCCAGTCAGGGTCACACTGAAGCTTTCTTT.

The V call is TRBV19, the J call TRBJ2-3; 8 bases match TRBD1. The CDR3 consists of 15 residues. The V gene's germline CDR1 is LNHDA and CDR2 SQIVND (reference sequence). The V and J ends lost 6 bases and 6 bases, in that order; junction bases with no gene match: 11. CDR3 in DNA: TGTGCCAGTAGACTGGGGCAGGGGGCGCGGGATACGCAGTATTTT. Translation gives CASRLGQGARDTQYF.

This chain joins TRBV27 and TRBJ2-7; weak D call: TRBD1 (5 bases). The CDR3 is 15 amino acids. Per the germline V gene, CDR1 is MNHEY and CDR2 is SMNVEV (reference sequence). The V end was cut by 1 base, the J end by 2 bases, with 12 bases between. CDR3 in DNA: TGTGCCAGCAGTTTATTTGGGGCAGCGACCTACGAGCAGTACTTC. This sequence encodes CASSLFGAATYEQYF.